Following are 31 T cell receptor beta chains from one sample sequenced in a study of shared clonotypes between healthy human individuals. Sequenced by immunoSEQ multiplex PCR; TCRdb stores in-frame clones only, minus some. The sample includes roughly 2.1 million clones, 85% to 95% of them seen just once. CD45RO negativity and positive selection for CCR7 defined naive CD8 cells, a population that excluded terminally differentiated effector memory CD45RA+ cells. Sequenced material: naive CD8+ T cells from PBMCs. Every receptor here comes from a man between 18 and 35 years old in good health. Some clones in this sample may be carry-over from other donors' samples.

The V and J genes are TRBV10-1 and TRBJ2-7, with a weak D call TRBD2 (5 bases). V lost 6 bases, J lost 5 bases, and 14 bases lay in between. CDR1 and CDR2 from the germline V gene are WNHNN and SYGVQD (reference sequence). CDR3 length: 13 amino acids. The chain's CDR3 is CASSGITVHEQYF. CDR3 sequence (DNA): TGCGCCAGCAGCGGGATTACCGTCCACGAGCAGTACTTC.

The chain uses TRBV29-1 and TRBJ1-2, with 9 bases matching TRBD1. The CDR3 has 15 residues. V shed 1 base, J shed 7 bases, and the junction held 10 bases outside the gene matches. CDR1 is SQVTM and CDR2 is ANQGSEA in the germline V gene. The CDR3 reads CSVEGPLTGGGGYTF. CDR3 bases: TGCAGCGTTGAAGGACCCTTGACAGGGGGTGGTGGCTACACCTTC.

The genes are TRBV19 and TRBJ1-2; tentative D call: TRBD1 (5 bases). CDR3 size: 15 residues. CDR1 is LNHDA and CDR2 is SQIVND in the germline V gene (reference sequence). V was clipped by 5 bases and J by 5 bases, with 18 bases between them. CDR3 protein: CASSSRTGRRYGYTF. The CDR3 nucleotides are TGTGCCAGTAGTTCTCGGACGGGGCGTCGGTATGGCTACACCTTC.

The CDR3 region is CASSRGQGGTEAFF. The CDR3 bases are TGTGCCAGCAGCCGAGGACAGGGGGGAACTGAAGCTTTCTTT. V is TRBV6-5 and J is TRBJ1-1; the match to TRBD1 covers 10 bases. CDR1 and CDR2 from the germline V gene are MNHEY and SVGAGI. The CDR3 has 14 residues. V was pared by 6 bases and J by 5 bases, with 6 bases of the junction left unmatched.

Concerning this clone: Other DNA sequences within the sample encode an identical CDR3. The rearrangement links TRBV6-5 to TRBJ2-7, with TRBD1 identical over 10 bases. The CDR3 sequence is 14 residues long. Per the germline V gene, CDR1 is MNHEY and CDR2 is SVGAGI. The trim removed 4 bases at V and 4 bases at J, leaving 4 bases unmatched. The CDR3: CASSSTGGGYEQYF. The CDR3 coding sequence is TGTGCCAGCAGTTCGACAGGGGGCGGGTACGAGCAGTACTTC.

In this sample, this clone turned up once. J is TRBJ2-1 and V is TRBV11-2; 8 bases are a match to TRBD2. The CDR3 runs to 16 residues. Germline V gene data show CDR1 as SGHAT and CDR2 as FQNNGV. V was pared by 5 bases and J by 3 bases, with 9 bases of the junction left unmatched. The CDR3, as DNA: TGTGCCAGCAGCATATATAGCGGGGACCGCTACAATGAGCAGTTCTTC. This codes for CASSIYSGDRYNEQFF.

The CDR3 protein is CASSSDLINEQFF. The CDR3 DNA follows: TGTGCCAGCAGCTCAGACCTGATCAATGAGCAGTTCTTC. This chain joins TRBV7-9 and TRBJ2-1; D not certain. V was clipped by 4 bases and J by 6 bases, with 10 bases between them. The CDR3 is made up of 13 amino acids. The germline gives CDR1 SEHNR, CDR2 FQNEAQ (reference sequence).

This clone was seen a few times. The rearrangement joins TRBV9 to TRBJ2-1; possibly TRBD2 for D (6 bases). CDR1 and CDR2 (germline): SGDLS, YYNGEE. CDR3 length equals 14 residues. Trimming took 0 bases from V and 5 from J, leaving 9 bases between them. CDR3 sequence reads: CASSVDGTDNEQFF. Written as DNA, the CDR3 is TGTGCCAGCAGCGTAGACGGGACTGACAATGAGCAGTTCTTC.

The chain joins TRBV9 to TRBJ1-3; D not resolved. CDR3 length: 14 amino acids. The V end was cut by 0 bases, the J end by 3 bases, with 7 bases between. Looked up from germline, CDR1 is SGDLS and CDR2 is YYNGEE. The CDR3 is CASSVGVYGNTIYF. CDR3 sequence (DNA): TGTGCCAGCAGCGTAGGGGTTTATGGAAACACCATATATTTT.

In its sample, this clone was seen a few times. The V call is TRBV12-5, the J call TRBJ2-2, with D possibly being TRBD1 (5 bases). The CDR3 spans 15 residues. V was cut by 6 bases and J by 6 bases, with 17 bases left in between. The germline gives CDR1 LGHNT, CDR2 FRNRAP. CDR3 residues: CASGLDQGPAGELFF. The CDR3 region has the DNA TGTGCTAGTGGACTGGACCAGGGCCCGGCCGGGGAGCTGTTTTTT.

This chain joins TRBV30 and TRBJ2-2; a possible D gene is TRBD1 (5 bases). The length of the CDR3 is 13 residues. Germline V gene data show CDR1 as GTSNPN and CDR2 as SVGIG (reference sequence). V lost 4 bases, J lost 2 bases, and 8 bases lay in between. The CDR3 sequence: CAWTGRNTGELFF. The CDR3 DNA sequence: TGTGCCTGGACAGGGCGAAACACCGGGGAGCTGTTTTTT. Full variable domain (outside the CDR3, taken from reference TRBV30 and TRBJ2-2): SQTIHQWPATLVQPVGSPLSLECTVEGTSNPNLYWYRQAAGRGLQLLFYSVGIGQISSEVPQNLSASRPQDRQFILSSKKLLLSDSGFYLCAWTGRNTGELFFGEGSRLTVL.

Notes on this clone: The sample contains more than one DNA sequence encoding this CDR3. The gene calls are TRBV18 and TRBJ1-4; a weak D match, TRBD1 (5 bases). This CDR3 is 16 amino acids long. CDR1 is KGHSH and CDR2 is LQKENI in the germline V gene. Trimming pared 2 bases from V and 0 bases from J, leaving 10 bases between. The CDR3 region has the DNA TGTGCCAGCTCACCAGAGCGGGGGGCAACTAATGAAAAACTGTTTTTT. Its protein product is CASSPERGATNEKLFF.

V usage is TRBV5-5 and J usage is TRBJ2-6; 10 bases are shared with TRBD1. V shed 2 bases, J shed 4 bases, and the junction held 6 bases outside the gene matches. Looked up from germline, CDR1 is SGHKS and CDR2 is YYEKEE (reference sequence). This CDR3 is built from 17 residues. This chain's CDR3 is CASSFRDRGLGANVLTF. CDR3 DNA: TGTGCCAGCAGCTTCCGGGACAGGGGACTCGGGGCCAACGTCCTGACTTTC.

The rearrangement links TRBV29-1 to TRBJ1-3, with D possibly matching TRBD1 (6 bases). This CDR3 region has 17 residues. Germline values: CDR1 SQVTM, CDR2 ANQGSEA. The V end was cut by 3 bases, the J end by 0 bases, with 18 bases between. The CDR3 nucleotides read TGCAGCGTTGAGCGTGTTGAGGGGGTTCGCTCTGGAAACACCATATATTTT. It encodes CSVERVEGVRSGNTIYF.

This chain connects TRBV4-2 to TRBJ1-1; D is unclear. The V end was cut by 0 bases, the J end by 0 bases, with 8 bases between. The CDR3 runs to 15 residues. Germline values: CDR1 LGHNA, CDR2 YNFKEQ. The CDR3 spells CASSQEWELNTEAFF. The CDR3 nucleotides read TGTGCCAGCAGCCAAGAGTGGGAGTTGAACACTGAAGCTTTCTTT.

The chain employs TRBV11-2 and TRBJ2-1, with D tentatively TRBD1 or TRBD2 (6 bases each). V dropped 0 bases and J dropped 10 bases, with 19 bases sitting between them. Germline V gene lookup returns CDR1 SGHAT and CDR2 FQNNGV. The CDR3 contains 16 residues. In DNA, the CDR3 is TGTGCCAGCAGCTTAGAGATCGGGCTAGGGGGGTGGGAGCAGTTCTTC. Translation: CASSLEIGLGGWEQFF.

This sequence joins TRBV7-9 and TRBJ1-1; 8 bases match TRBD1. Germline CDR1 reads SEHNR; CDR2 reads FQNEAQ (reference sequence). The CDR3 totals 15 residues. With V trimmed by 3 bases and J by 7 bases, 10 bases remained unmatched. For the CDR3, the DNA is TGTGCCAGCAGCTTTCTATACACCGGGACAGGTGAAGCTTTCTTT. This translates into CASSFLYTGTGEAFF.

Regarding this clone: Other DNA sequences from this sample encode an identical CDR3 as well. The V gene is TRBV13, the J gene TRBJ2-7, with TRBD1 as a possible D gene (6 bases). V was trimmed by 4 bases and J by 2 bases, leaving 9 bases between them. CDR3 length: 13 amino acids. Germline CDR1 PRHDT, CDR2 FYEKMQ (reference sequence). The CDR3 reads CASSSGQPYEQYF. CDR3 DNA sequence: TGTGCCAGCAGCTCCGGACAGCCCTACGAGCAGTACTTC.

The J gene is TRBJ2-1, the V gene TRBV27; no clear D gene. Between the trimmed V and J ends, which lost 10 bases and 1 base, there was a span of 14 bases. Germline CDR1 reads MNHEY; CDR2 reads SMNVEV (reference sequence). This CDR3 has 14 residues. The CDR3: CANKTTGSYNEQFF. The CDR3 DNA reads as TGTGCCAACAAAACGACCGGATCCTACAATGAGCAGTTCTTC.

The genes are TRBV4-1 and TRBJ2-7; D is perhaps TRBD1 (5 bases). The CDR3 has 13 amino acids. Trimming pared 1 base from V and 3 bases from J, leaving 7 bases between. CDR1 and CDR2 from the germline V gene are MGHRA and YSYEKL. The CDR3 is CASSQGQYYEQYF. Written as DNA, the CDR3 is TGCGCCAGCAGCCAAGGACAGTACTACGAGCAGTACTTC.

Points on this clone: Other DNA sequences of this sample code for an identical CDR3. This CDR3 reads CASSQGTSGSSYEQYF. CDR3 coding DNA: TGCGCCAGCAGCCAAGGTACTAGCGGAAGCTCCTACGAGCAGTACTTC. The chain carries TRBV4-3 and TRBJ2-7; TRBD2 matches at 8 bases. The V gene end was trimmed by 1 base and the J gene end by 0 bases; junction bases not matched to a gene: 5. The CDR3 length is 16 residues. The V gene's germline CDR1 is LGHNA and CDR2 YSLEER.

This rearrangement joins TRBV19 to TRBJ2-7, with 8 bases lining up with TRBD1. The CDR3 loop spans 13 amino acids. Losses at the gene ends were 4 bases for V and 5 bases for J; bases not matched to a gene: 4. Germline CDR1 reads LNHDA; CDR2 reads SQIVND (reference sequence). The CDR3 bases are TGTGCCAGTAGTAGGGACAGGAGCCACGAGCAGTACTTC. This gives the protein CASSRDRSHEQYF.

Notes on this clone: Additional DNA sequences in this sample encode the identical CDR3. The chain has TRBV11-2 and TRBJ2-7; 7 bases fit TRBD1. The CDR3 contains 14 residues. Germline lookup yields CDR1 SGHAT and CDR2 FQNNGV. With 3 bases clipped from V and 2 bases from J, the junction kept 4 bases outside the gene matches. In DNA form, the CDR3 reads TGTGCCAGCAGCTTTTCCCAGGGGGCCTACGAGCAGTACTTC. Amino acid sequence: CASSFSQGAYEQYF.

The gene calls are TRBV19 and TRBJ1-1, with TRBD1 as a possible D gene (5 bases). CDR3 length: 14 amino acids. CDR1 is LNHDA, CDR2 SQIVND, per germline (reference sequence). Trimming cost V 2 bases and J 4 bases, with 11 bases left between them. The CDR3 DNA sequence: TGTGCCAGTAGTATAACTGGGGCGCGCACTGAAGCTTTCTTT. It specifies CASSITGARTEAFF. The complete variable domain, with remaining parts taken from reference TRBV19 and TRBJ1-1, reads DGGITQSPKYLFRKEGQNVTLSCEQNLNHDAMYWYRQDPGQGLRLIYYSQIVNDFQKGDIAEGYSVSREKKESFPLTVTSAQKNPTAFYLCASSITGARTEAFFGQGTRLTVV.

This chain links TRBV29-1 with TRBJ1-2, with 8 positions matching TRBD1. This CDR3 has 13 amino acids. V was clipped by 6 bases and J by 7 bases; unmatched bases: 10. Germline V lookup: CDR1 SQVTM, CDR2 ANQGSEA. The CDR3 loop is CSVYRDRFSGYTF. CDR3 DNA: TGCAGCGTGTATCGGGACAGGTTCTCTGGCTACACCTTC.

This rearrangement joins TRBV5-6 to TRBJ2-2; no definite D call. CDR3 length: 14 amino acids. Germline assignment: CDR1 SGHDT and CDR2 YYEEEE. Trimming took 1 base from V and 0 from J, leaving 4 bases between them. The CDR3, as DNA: TGTGCCAGCAGCTTGCACCCGAACACCGGGGAGCTGTTTTTT. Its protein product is CASSLHPNTGELFF.

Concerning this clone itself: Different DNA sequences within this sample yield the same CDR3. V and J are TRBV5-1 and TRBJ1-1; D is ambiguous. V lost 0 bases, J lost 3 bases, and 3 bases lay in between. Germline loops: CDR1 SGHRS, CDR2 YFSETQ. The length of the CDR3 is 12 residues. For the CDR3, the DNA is TGCGCCAGCAGCTTGGGTGACACTGAAGCTTTCTTT. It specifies CASSLGDTEAFF.

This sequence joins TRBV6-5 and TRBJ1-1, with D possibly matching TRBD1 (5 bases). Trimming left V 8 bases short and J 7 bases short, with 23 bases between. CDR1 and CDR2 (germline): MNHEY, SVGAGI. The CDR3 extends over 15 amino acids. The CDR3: CASGTDRDFYREAFF. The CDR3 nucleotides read TGTGCCAGCGGAACTGACAGAGACTTTTACCGTGAAGCTTTCTTT.

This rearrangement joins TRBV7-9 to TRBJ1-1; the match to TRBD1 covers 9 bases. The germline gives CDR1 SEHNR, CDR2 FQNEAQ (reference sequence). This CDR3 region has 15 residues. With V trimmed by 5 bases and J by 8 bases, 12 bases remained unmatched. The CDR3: CASSPPGQGAWEAFF. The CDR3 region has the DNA TGTGCCAGCAGCCCCCCGGGACAGGGCGCCTGGGAAGCTTTCTTT. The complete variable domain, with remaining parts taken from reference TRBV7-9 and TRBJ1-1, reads DTGVSQNPRHKITKRGQNVTFRCDPISEHNRLYWYRQTLGQGPEFLTYFQNEAQLEKSRLLSDRFSAERPKGSFSTLEIQRTEQGDSAMYLCASSPPGQGAWEAFFGQGTRLTVV.

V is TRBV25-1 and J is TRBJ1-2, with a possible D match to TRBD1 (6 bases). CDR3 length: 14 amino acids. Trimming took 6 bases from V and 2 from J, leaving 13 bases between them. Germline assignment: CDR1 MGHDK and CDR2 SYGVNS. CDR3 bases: TGTGCCAGCAGAGGGGGTAAACCCAACTATGGCTACACCTTC. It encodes CASRGGKPNYGYTF.

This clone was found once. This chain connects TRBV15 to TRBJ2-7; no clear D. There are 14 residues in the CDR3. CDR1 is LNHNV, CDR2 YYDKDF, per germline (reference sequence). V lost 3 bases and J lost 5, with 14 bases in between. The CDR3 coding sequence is TGTGCCACCAGCAGTGGGTTGATGGCCGACGAGCAGTACTTC. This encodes CATSSGLMADEQYF.